This is a list of T cell receptor beta chains from one sample in a study of T-cell reconstitution after alpha-beta-depleted transplantation in children. TCRdb re-derived calls from the PCR reads in MiXCR, one entry per CDR3 protein. The sample records under 450,000 distinct CDR3 sequences, 13% being singletons. The sample in question was PBMCs, obtained from the stem cell graft. The receptors were sampled from a human donor who donated a stem cell graft to a child with Fanconi anemia. The CDR3 runs from the conserved cysteine through the conserved F or W. A D gene is named only where the DNA matches it firmly. Clone size appears in some rows only: once, few, many, or a class for an expanded clone.

j_call: TRBJ2-7
v_call: TRBV10-2
clone_size: few
d_call: TRBD2
cdr3_aa: CASSESGGFGGSSYEQYF
cdr3_nt: TGCGCCAGCAGTGAGTCAGGAGGCTTCGGGGGGAGCTCCTACGAGCAGTACTTC

j_call: TRBJ1-1
v_call: TRBV4-3
clone_size: NA
d_call: TRBD1
cdr3_aa: CASSQAAGRTGSIEAFF
cdr3_nt: TGCGCCAGCAGCCAAGCTGCAGGGAGGACAGGCTCTATTGAAGCTTTCTTT

j_call: TRBJ1-1
v_call: TRBV7-8
clone_size: few
d_call: TRBD1
cdr3_aa: CASSMGTGFEAFF
cdr3_nt: TGTGCCAGCAGCATGGGGACAGGGTTCGAAGCTTTCTTT

j_call: TRBJ2-7
v_call: TRBV12-3/TRBV12-4
clone_size: many
d_call: NA
cdr3_aa: CASSVYEQYF
cdr3_nt: TGTGCCAGCAGTGTCTACGAGCAGTACTTC

j_call: TRBJ2-1
v_call: TRBV18
clone_size: few
d_call: TRBD2
cdr3_aa: CASSPRTSGPSTSYNEQFF
cdr3_nt: TGTGCCAGCTCACCCCGGACTAGCGGGCCTAGTACCTCCTACAATGAGCAGTTCTTC

j_call: TRBJ2-2
v_call: TRBV5-6
clone_size: many
d_call: NA
cdr3_aa: CASSQLGLNTGELFF
cdr3_nt: TGTGCCAGCAGCCAGCTAGGTCTCAACACCGGGGAGCTGTTTTTT

j_call: TRBJ1-1
v_call: TRBV7-9
clone_size: NA
d_call: TRBD1
cdr3_aa: CASSPRQGAFF
cdr3_nt: TGTGCCAGCAGCCCCAGACAGGGGGCTTTCTTT

j_call: TRBJ1-5
v_call: TRBV10-3
clone_size: NA
d_call: NA
cdr3_aa: CAISESGSPLKPQHF
cdr3_nt: TGTGCCATCAGTGAGTCGGGGAGCCCTTTGAAGCCCCAGCATTTT

j_call: TRBJ2-1
v_call: TRBV29-1
clone_size: many
d_call: TRBD1
cdr3_aa: CSAGPGGGNEQFF
cdr3_nt: TGCAGCGCCGGGCCAGGGGGTGGCAATGAGCAGTTCTTC

j_call: TRBJ2-1
v_call: TRBV12-3/TRBV12-4
clone_size: many
d_call: TRBD2
cdr3_aa: CASSVLRDYRAQFF
cdr3_nt: TGTGCCAGCAGTGTCCTCCGGGACTACCGTGCGCAGTTCTTC

j_call: TRBJ1-5
v_call: TRBV2
clone_size: few
d_call: NA
cdr3_aa: CASSDAVGRSVAQPQHF
cdr3_nt: TGTGCCAGCAGTGACGCCGTGGGTCGGAGCGTGGCTCAGCCCCAGCATTTT

j_call: TRBJ2-7
v_call: TRBV5-4
clone_size: NA
d_call: TRBD2
cdr3_aa: CASSETSGGALEQYF
cdr3_nt: TGTGCCAGCAGCGAAACTAGCGGGGGGGCATTGGAGCAGTACTTC

j_call: TRBJ1-5
v_call: TRBV7-9
clone_size: many
d_call: NA
cdr3_aa: CASTSTAGSQPQHF
cdr3_nt: TGTGCCAGCACTTCCACCGCAGGCTCTCAGCCCCAGCATTTT

j_call: TRBJ1-1
v_call: TRBV7-2
clone_size: NA
d_call: NA
cdr3_aa: CASSLLGLDTEAFF
cdr3_nt: TGTGCCAGCAGCTTATTGGGTCTCGACACTGAAGCTTTCTTT